The TCR beta chain under discussion was sequenced for a study of T cell repertoires in cytomegalovirus infection. As for the study in general: CMV infection plus the matching HLA type was flagged by public TCR beta signatures. Study observations and caveats: The ex vivo response was dominated by HLA-C-restricted CMV-specific TCR beta clonotypes. Summed public TCR beta family frequency identified CMV carriers bearing the relevant HLA.

TCRdb re-analysed the reads in MiXCR, keeping a single row per CDR3 protein. The sample contains approximately 150,000 distinct CDR3 sequences, about 20% of which appear only once. V was clipped by 0 bases and J by 9 bases, with 15 bases between them. CDR3 length: 14 residues. Germline CDR1 reads DFQATT; CDR2 reads SNEGSKA (reference sequence). This clonotype was counted between two and nine times. Its antigen is still unknown. The material was CD8+ T cells from cultured PBMCs, obtained from culture after CMV antigen stimulation. The J gene is TRBJ2-1, the V gene TRBV20-1, with a tentative D call TRBD1 (6 bases). This TCR was sampled from a human donor in good health (CMV status not recorded). Some clones in this sample may be carry-over from other donors' samples. The CDR3 DNA reads TGCAGTGCTAGAGATTTTAGGACAGATGGTGAGCAGTTCTTC. This sequence encodes CSARDFRTDGEQFF.